These T cell receptor beta chains were read from a single sample in a study of long-term antiretroviral therapy in people with HIV. This table comes from immunoSEQ multiplex PCR, and its TCRdb copy is limited to in-frame clones, with some not included. The sample includes over 25,000 clones, about 94% seen only once; the top ten take about 3%. The sequencing used unsorted PBMCs, collected approximately 7.4 years after starting antiretroviral therapy. The receptors were sampled from a man aged 50-59 years with HIV. Each CDR3 is given with its conserved first and last residue.

V	J	length	CDR3
TRBV13	TRBJ2-7	15	CASKNGYSSSYEQYF
TRBV5-1	TRBJ1-5	14	CASSLEGDNQPQHF
TRBV27	TRBJ2-1	13	CASSSGTSDEQFF
TRBV5-4	TRBJ2-3	15	CASSRPGTSGDTQYF
TRBV5-4	TRBJ2-1	17	CASGTWTSGGLYNEQFF
TRBV5-1	TRBJ1-2	13	CASRRDLNYGYTF
TRBV20-1	TRBJ2-7	11	CSAPSDHEQYF
TRBV5-6	TRBJ2-7	14	CASSFQGGGYEQYF
TRBV27	TRBJ1-1	13	CASSGSMNTEAFF
TRBV28	TRBJ1-5	12	CASSLSTKPQHF
TRBV7-2	TRBJ2-5	14	CASSPGTGKETQYF
TRBV2	TRBJ2-3	14	CATGQSGFTDTQYF
TRBV19	TRBJ1-5	16	CASSDRRAVSNQPQHF
TRBV28	TRBJ2-5	14	CASSLSPGQETQYF
TRBV15	TRBJ2-1	15	CATSSRDRGYNEQFF
TRBV5-1	TRBJ2-7	15	CASSSGGTGAYEQYF
TRBV5-1	TRBJ2-4	17	CASSFRQGVLAKNIQYF
TRBV10-2	TRBJ1-1	11	CASLSGTEAFF